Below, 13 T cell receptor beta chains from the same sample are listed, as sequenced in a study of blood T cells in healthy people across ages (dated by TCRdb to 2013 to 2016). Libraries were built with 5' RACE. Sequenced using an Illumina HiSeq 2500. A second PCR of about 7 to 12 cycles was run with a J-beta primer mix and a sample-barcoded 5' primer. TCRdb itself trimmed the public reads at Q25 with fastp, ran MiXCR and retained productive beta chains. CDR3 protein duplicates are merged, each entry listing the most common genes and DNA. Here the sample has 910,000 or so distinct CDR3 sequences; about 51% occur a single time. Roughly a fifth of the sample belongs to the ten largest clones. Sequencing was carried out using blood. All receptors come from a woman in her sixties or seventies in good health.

As DNA, the CDR3 is TGCGCCAGCAGCCAAGAGCCCAGGTCCAGCTCCTACGAGCAGTACTTC. It codes for CASSQEPRSSSYEQYF. The V and J genes are TRBV4-1 and TRBJ2-7, with unresolved D. The CDR3 consists of 16 residues. V was pared by 0 bases and J by 0 bases, with 12 bases between. Per the germline V gene, CDR1 is MGHRA and CDR2 is YSYEKL.

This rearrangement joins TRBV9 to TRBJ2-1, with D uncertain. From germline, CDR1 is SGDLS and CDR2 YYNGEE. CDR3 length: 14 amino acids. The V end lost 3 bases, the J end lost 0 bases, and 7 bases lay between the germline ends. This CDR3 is CASSATASYNEQFF. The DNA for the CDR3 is TGTGCCAGCAGCGCCACAGCCTCCTACAATGAGCAGTTCTTC.

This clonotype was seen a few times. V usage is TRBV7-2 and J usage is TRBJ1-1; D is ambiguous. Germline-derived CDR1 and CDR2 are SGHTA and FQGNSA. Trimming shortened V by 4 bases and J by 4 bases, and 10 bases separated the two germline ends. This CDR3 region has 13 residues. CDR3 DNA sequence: TGTGCCAGCAGCTCCAGGATCCGCACTGAAGCTTTCTTT. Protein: CASSSRIRTEAFF.

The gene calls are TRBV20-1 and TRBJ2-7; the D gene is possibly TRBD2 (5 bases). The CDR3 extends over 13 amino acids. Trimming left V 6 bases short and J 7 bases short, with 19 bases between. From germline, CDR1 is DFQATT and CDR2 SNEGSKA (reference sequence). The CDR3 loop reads CSALDSFGNEQYF. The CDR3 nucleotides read TGCAGTGCACTGGACTCCTTCGGCAATGAGCAGTACTTC.

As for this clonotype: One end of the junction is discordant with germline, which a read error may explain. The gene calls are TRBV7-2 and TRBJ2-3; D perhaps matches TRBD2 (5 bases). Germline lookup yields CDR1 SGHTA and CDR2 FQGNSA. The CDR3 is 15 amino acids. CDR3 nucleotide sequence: TGTGCCAGCAGCATAGCGACCCGAGCCACAGATACGCAGTATTTT. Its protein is CASSIATRATDTQYF.

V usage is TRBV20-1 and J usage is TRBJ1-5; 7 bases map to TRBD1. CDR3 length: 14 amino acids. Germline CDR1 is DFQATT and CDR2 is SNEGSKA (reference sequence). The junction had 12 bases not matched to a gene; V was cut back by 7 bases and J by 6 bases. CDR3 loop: CSEKDSRGVQPQHF. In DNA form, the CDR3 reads TGCAGTGAAAAGGACAGCAGGGGGGTTCAGCCCCAGCATTTT.

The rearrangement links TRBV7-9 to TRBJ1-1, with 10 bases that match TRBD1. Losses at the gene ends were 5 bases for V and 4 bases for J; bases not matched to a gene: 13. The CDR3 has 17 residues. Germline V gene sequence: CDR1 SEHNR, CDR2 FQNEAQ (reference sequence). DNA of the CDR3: TGTGCCAGCAGCCGTACGATAGGGGGACAGGGGAGCACTGAAGCTTTCTTT. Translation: CASSRTIGGQGSTEAFF.

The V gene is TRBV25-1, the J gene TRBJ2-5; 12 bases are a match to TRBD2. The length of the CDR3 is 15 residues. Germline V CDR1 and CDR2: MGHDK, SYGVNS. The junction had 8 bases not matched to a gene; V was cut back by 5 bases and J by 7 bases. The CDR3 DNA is TGTGCCAGCAGTACTCCCGGGACTAGCGGGTTGACCCAGTACTTC. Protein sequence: CASSTPGTSGLTQYF.

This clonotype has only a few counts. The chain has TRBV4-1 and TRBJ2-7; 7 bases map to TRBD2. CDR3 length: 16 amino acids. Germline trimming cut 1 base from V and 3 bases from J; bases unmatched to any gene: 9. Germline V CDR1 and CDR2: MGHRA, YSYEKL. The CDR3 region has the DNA TGCGCCAGCAGCCAAGTCCATCCTCGGGGGGACTACGAGCAGTACTTC. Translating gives CASSQVHPRGDYEQYF.

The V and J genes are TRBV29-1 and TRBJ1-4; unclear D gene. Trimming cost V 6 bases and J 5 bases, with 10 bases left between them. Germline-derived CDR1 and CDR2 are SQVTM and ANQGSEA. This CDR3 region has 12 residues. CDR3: CSVRLENEKLFF. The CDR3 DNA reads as TGCAGCGTAAGACTGGAAAATGAAAAACTGTTTTTT.

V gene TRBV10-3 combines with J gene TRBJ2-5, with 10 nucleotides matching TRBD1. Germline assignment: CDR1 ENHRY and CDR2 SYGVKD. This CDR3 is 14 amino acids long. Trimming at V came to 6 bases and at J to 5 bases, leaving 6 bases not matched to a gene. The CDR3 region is CAIRGDRGIETQYF. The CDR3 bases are TGTGCCATCAGGGGGGACAGGGGCATTGAGACCCAGTACTTC.

In nucleotides, the CDR3 is TGTGCCAGCTCACCTCTACTAGCGGGAGGAGGGAATGAGCAGTTCTTC. Protein: CASSPLLAGGGNEQFF. V is TRBV18 and J is TRBJ2-1; 12 bases match TRBD2. CDR1 KGHSH and CDR2 LQKENI come from the germline V gene. This CDR3 is 16 amino acids long. Trimming cost V 3 bases and J 7 bases; bases outside gene matches: 7.

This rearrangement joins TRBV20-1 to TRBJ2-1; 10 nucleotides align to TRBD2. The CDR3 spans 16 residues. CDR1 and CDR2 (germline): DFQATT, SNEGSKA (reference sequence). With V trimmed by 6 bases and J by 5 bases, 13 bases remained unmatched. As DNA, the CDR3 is TGCAGTGCCCTGACTAGCGGGCGGGTCCTAGACAATGAGCAGTTCTTC. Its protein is CSALTSGRVLDNEQFF.